The 25 T cell receptor beta chains below come from one sample, sequenced in a study of blood T cell repertoires in COVID-19. Clones were read by immunoSEQ multiplex PCR, and TCRdb kept only the in-frame ones, dropping some. Of tens of thousands of clones listed, approximately 90% are singletons. Sequenced material: peripheral blood. These receptors were obtained from a woman over 75 with active COVID-19.

This clone appeared a single time. This may come from a read error, since a much larger clone is one base off. This specimen includes other DNA sequences encoding the same CDR3. The V call is TRBV12-3 or TRBV12-4, the J call TRBJ1-1, with D unresolved. Trimming pared 1 base from V and 2 bases from J, leaving 5 bases between. The CDR3 contains 13 residues. The CDR3 sequence: CASSLGPNTEAFF. In DNA, the CDR3 is TGTGCCAGCAGTTTAGGGCCTAACACTGAAGCTTTCTTT.

The chain joins TRBV11-1 to TRBJ2-3, with 8 nucleotides matching TRBD2. CDR1 is SGHAT, CDR2 FQDESV, per germline (reference sequence). V shed 3 bases and J 10 bases; nucleotides not matched to a gene: 12. CDR3 size: 15 residues. In DNA, the CDR3 is TGTGCCAGCAGCTTTAGTGCGGGGGGCCTCTCCCCGCAGTATTTT. The encoded protein is CASSFSAGGLSPQYF.

This chain uses TRBV6-2 or TRBV6-3 with TRBJ2-3; 8 nucleotides agree with TRBD1. Trimming at V came to 6 bases and at J to 2 bases, leaving 4 bases not matched to a gene. Germline CDR1 MNHEY, CDR2 SVGEGT. The CDR3 totals 14 residues. Here the CDR3 DNA reads TGTGCCAGCAGCGACAGGGGTGACACAGATACGCAGTATTTT. As protein: CASSDRGDTDTQYF.

The chain uses TRBV19 and TRBJ1-4, with 7 positions matching TRBD1. Germline trimming cut 2 bases from V and 8 bases from J; bases unmatched to any gene: 8. Germline CDR1 LNHDA, CDR2 SQIVND (reference sequence). The CDR3 loop spans 15 amino acids. In DNA, the CDR3 is TGTGCCAGTAGTATACCTCCAGGGGGTGGAGAAAAACTGTTTTTT. It codes for CASSIPPGGGEKLFF.

This chain connects TRBV28 to TRBJ2-1, with 11 bases fitting TRBD2. This CDR3 has 16 residues. The V segment lost 5 bases and the J segment 8 bases; nucleotides outside the gene matches: 11. Germline V gives CDR1 MDHEN, CDR2 SYDVKM. CDR3 loop: CASSPYSGGATDEQFF. In nucleotides, the CDR3 is TGTGCCAGCAGTCCCTATAGCGGGGGGGCCACCGATGAGCAGTTCTTC.

V and J are TRBV5-1 and TRBJ2-5; tentative D call: TRBD2 (5 bases). V was pared by 0 bases and J by 2 bases, with 23 bases between. The CDR3 sequence is 19 residues long. CDR1 is SGHRS and CDR2 is YFSETQ in the germline V gene. CDR3 residues: CASSLESGRRALTQETQYF. Here the CDR3 DNA reads TGCGCCAGCAGCTTGGAGTCGGGAAGAAGAGCCCTCACACAAGAGACCCAGTACTTC.

This CDR3 reads CAWSVREGGYGYTF. In DNA, the CDR3 is TGTGCCTGGAGTGTACGGGAGGGGGGCTATGGCTACACCTTC. The chain uses TRBV30 and TRBJ1-2; D may be TRBD1 (6 bases). Germline V gives CDR1 GTSNPN, CDR2 SVGIG (reference sequence). The CDR3 totals 14 residues. V was trimmed by 0 bases and J by 4 bases, leaving 12 bases between them.

The table lists this clone with a count of one. This chain links TRBV6-1 with TRBJ2-3; TRBD1 is a possible D gene (6 bases). The CDR3 has 15 residues. CDR1 is MNHNS, CDR2 SASEGT, per germline. V lost 2 bases to trimming and J lost 2 bases, with 11 bases between them. This chain's CDR3 is CASSEIDRSTDTQYF. CDR3 nucleotide sequence: TGTGCCAGCAGTGAAATCGACAGGTCCACAGATACGCAGTATTTT.

The CDR3 DNA is TGTGCCAGCAGCGTTGGACAGGGGGGTTCACCCCTCCACTTT. As protein: CASSVGQGGSPLHF. The chain is built from TRBV7-9 and TRBJ1-6; 10 nucleotides match TRBD1. The trim removed 5 bases at V and 9 bases at J, leaving 4 bases unmatched. The CDR3 has 14 amino acids. From germline, CDR1 is SEHNR and CDR2 FQNEAQ (reference sequence).

This sequence joins TRBV29-1 and TRBJ1-3; 7 bases fit TRBD1. This CDR3 contains 13 residues. The V gene's germline CDR1 is SQVTM and CDR2 ANQGSEA. V shed 6 bases and J 3 bases; nucleotides not matched to a gene: 5. The CDR3 DNA follows: TGCAGCGTCGGCAGACAGGGTGGAAACACCATATATTTT. This gives the protein CSVGRQGGNTIYF.

This clone was seen a single time. This chain connects TRBV28 to TRBJ1-6; D possibly corresponds to TRBD1 (6 bases). CDR3 size: 14 residues. V was pared by 5 bases and J by 5 bases, with 10 bases between. Per the germline V gene, CDR1 is MDHEN and CDR2 is SYDVKM. The CDR3 coding sequence is TGTGCCAGCAGTCCCCCAGGGGATAATTCACCCCTCCACTTT. Residues: CASSPPGDNSPLHF. The whole variable domain, remainder taken from reference TRBV28 and TRBJ1-6, is DVKVTQSSRYLVKRTGEKVFLECVQDMDHENMFWYRQDPGLGLRLIYFSYDVKMKEKGDIPEGYSVSREKKERFSLILESASTNQTSMYLCASSPPGDNSPLHFGNGTRLTVT.

V gene TRBV7-6 combines with J gene TRBJ2-2, with TRBD2 matching 9 bases. V trimming: 3 bases; J trimming: 6 bases; junction bases outside the gene matches: 8. This CDR3 has 16 amino acids. Germline V gives CDR1 SGHVS, CDR2 FNYEAQ. The CDR3 nucleotides read TGTGCCAGCAGCTTGGCGGGGGGGCAGTCCCCCGGGGAGCTGTTTTTT. Protein product: CASSLAGGQSPGELFF.

The chain joins TRBV5-4 to TRBJ2-3, with TRBD2 identical over 8 bases. The germline V gene has CDR1 SGHNT and CDR2 YYREEE (reference sequence). The CDR3 consists of 16 residues. V gave up 1 base and J gave up 6 bases; unmatched junction bases: 10. In DNA, the CDR3 is TGTGCCAGCAGCTTGCGGGGGGGCTCATCAGGCGATACGCAGTATTTT. Translating it yields CASSLRGGSSGDTQYF.

The J gene is TRBJ2-7, the V gene TRBV30, with 11 bases fitting TRBD2. The CDR3 has 16 amino acids. The ends lost 1 base at V and 4 bases at J; junction bases unmatched: 9. Germline V CDR1 and CDR2: GTSNPN, SVGIG (reference sequence). In DNA form, the CDR3 reads TGTGCCTGGAGTGGTCACTCTTCTAGCGGGGGGTACGAGCAGTACTTC. Translation gives CAWSGHSSSGGYEQYF.

J is TRBJ2-3 and V is TRBV4-1; 8 positions agree with TRBD1. The CDR3 is 16 amino acids. V shed 1 base and J 7 bases; nucleotides not matched to a gene: 10. Germline assignment: CDR1 MGHRA and CDR2 YSYEKL. DNA of the CDR3: TGCGCCAGCAGCCAAGGGACAGGGCTCGCTGGTAATACGCAGTATTTT. Translated: CASSQGTGLAGNTQYF.

This clone was seen more than once but under ten times. The rearrangement links TRBV19 to TRBJ1-5; D perhaps matches TRBD1 (5 bases). The CDR3 has 15 amino acids. Germline-derived CDR1 and CDR2 are LNHDA and SQIVND (reference sequence). The germline V and J ends were trimmed by 5 bases and 4 bases, with 15 bases remaining between them. CDR3 sequence (DNA): TGTGCCAGTAGTGTGGCCGGGGGGGATAATCAGCCCCAGCATTTT. This translates into CASSVAGGDNQPQHF.

V and J are TRBV19 and TRBJ2-7; tentatively, D is TRBD1 (6 bases). V gave up 4 bases and J gave up 7 bases, with 17 bases separating them. Per the germline V gene, CDR1 is LNHDA and CDR2 is SQIVND (reference sequence). The CDR3 loop spans 14 amino acids. The CDR3 region has the DNA TGTGCCAGTAGTACTCAGACAGGCGACATAGAGCAGTACTTC. Translation gives CASSTQTGDIEQYF.

Only one count was recorded for this clone. The chain combines TRBV6-5 with TRBJ1-4; the D gene is possibly TRBD1 (5 bases). Trimming shortened V by 5 bases and J by 3 bases, and 10 bases separated the two germline ends. Germline V gives CDR1 MNHEY, CDR2 SVGAGI. The CDR3 consists of 14 residues. In DNA, the CDR3 is TGTGCCAGCAGTAGAACAGGTCCTAATGAAAAACTGTTTTTT. Amino acids: CASSRTGPNEKLFF.

CDR3 DNA sequence: TGTGCTAGTGGTTTTGGGGGCGGGGAGACCCAGTACTTC. It translates to CASGFGGGETQYF. The V gene is TRBV12-5, the J gene TRBJ2-5; perhaps TRBD1 as D (6 bases). The CDR3 runs 13 residues. Trimming stripped 3 bases from V and 5 bases from J, with 10 bases between. Germline-derived CDR1 and CDR2 are LGHNT and FRNRAP.

This rearrangement joins TRBV7-2 to TRBJ1-2; 7 bases line up with TRBD1. CDR1 is SGHTA, CDR2 FQGNSA, per germline. The CDR3 covers 14 residues. V shed 3 bases and J 3 bases; nucleotides not matched to a gene: 4. The CDR3 DNA follows: TGTGCCAGCAGCTTCAGAGGGGGCGACTATGGCTACACCTTC. Its translation: CASSFRGGDYGYTF.

This chain joins TRBV24-1 and TRBJ2-3; TRBD2 agrees at 7 bases. The J segment lost 9 bases and the V segment lost 1 base, leaving 12 bases of the junction unmatched. Germline V gene lookup returns CDR1 KGHDR and CDR2 SFDVKD. CDR3 size: 16 residues. CDR3 coding DNA: TGTGCCACCAGTGATTTTAACGGCGCGGCTAGCGGAACGCAGTATTTT. It translates to CATSDFNGAASGTQYF.

This chain joins TRBV20-1 and TRBJ1-2; D may be TRBD1 (6 bases). Looked up from germline, CDR1 is DFQATT and CDR2 is SNEGSKA (reference sequence). V dropped 3 bases and J dropped 6 bases, with 17 bases sitting between them. The CDR3 consists of 14 residues. The CDR3 is CSASFQAGADGYTF. DNA for the CDR3: TGCAGTGCTAGTTTCCAGGCGGGGGCAGATGGCTACACCTTC.

Worth noting for this clone: One end of the junction fails to match germline, which may point to a read error. This chain links TRBV5-4 with TRBJ2-5, with 8 bases that match TRBD2. CDR1 and CDR2 (germline): SGHNT, YYREEE (reference sequence). This CDR3 is built from 15 residues. The CDR3 nucleotides are TGTGCCAGCAGCTTCCATAGCGGGGCAGGAGAGGCCCAGTACTTC. It encodes CASSFHSGAGEAQYF.

The rearrangement joins TRBV6-2 or TRBV6-3 to TRBJ1-1, with TRBD1 matching 9 bases. The CDR3 extends over 16 amino acids. Trimming cost V 5 bases and J 5 bases; bases outside gene matches: 12. The germline V gene encodes CDR1 MNHEY and CDR2 SVGEGT. For the CDR3, the DNA is TGTGCCAGCAGTCCCGGACAGGGGCGCCCAGGTACTGAAGCTTTCTTT. It translates to CASSPGQGRPGTEAFF.

The genes are TRBV30 and TRBJ2-2; 9 bases line up with TRBD2. The J segment lost 5 bases and the V segment lost 0 bases, leaving 1 base of the junction unmatched. Germline lookup yields CDR1 GTSNPN and CDR2 SVGIG (reference sequence). The length of the CDR3 is 14 residues. CDR3 sequence: CAWSVLAGTGELFF. CDR3 nucleotides: TGTGCCTGGAGTGTCCTAGCGGGGACCGGGGAGCTGTTTTTT.